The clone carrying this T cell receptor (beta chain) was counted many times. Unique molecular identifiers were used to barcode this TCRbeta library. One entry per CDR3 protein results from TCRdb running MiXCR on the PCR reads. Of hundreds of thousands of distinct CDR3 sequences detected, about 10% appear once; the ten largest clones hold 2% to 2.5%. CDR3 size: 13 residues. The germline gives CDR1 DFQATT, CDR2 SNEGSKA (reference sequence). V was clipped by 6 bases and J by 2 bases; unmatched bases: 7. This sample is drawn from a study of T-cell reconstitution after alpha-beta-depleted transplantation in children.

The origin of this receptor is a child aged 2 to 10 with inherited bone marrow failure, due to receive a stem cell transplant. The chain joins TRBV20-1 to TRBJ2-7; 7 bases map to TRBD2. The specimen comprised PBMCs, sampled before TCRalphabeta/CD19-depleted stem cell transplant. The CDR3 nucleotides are TGCAGTGCCGCGCTAGCGGTCACCTACGAGCAGTACTTC. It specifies CSAALAVTYEQYF.